This T cell receptor beta chain was captured by sequencing in a study of radiation and T cells in renal cell carcinoma. Sequencing used immunoSEQ multiplex PCR; TCRdb keeps in-frame clones, though not all of them. The table shows 60,000 to 80,000 clones, with over 80% occurring only once. Time point indicated: blood 2 weeks post-SBRT. Treatment denoted: 15 Gy SBRT to primary tumor, nephrectomy 4 weeks later. This clone was counted between two and nine times. This CDR3 region has 14 residues. Germline V gene sequence: CDR1 SEHNR, CDR2 FQNEAQ (reference sequence). V lost 1 base and J lost 0, with 5 bases in between.

The receptor's source is a man between 60 and 70 years old with renal cell carcinoma. The chain joins TRBV7-9 to TRBJ2-3; tentatively, D is TRBD2 (5 bases). The sample consisted of blood, taken from a patient whose treatment included radiotherapy and nephrectomy. CDR3 in DNA: TGTGCCAGCAGCTTAGAGCGGAGCACAGATACGCAGTATTTT. Residues: CASSLERSTDTQYF.